This T cell receptor beta chain came from a study of CD8 T cells in Susac syndrome. Reverse transcription of about 0.45 to 1 ug RNA was performed with random hexamers. By means of immunoSEQ multiplex PCR, TCR beta CDR3 spanning 54 Vbeta and 13 Jbeta underwent amplification. TCRdb processed the immunoSEQ multiplex PCR reads anew with MiXCR; each CDR3 protein has one entry. The sample gives 180,000 or so distinct CDR3 sequences, 85% to 95% of which show up once; roughly 0.1% is in the top ten. TCR beta sequencing covered blood CD8+ and CD4+ T cells. Through negative isolation, CD4+ and CD8+ T cells were obtained, while TEMRA cells were enriched using FACS. V lost 5 bases and J 5 bases, leaving 18 bases between the germline ends. Germline V gives CDR1 LNHNV, CDR2 YYDKDF (reference sequence). This CDR3 has 15 amino acids.

The sequence came from a human donor in good health. V usage is TRBV15 and J usage is TRBJ2-5; D possibly corresponds to TRBD1 (8 bases). Sequencing was done on a sample of CD4+ T cells from PBMCs. DNA for the CDR3: TGTGCCACCAGCCCGAGGTTACAGGGGGGGGAGACCCAGTACTTC. It specifies CATSPRLQGGETQYF. The variable domain in full, with the rest retrieved from reference TRBV15 and TRBJ2-5, is DAMVIQNPRYQVTQFGKPVTLSCSQTLNHNVMYWYQQKSSQAPKLLFHYYDKDFNNEADTPDNFQSRRPNTSFCFLDIRSPGLGDTAMYLCATSPRLQGGETQYFGPGTRLLVL.